This T cell receptor beta chain emerged from a study of OX40 agonist ivuxolimab in advanced cancers. Across the study: Ivuxolimab was administered intravenously to patients at 0.01 to 10 mg/kg every 2 weeks.

Study-wide findings and caveats: Certain nonresponders likewise exhibited a low normalized T-cell clonal expansion.

Points on this clone: Its target is not known.

The assay was immunoSEQ multiplex PCR, and TCRdb's table has in-frame clones only and misses some. The sample shows about 91,000 clones, about 85% of them seen only once. Blood draws occurred at baseline, cycle 4 day 1, and cycle 7 day 1. Germline CDR1 and CDR2: LGHNA and YSLEER. The CDR3 loop spans 15 amino acids. Trimming cost V 3 bases and J 0 bases, with 11 bases left between them. This sequence originates from an adult with an advanced solid tumor such as melanoma, head and neck, liver or kidney cancer. The chain carries TRBV4-3 and TRBJ1-2; D is undetermined. This material consisted of CD4+ or CD8+ T cells sorted from blood, taken in a trial of the OX40 agonist ivuxolimab. The CDR3 sequence: CASSQVGPANYGYTF. The CDR3 DNA follows: TGCGCCAGCAGCCAGGTAGGACCGGCTAACTATGGCTACACCTTC.